These T cell receptor beta chains were read from a single sample in a study of PD-1 blockade in classical Hodgkin lymphoma. Produced via immunoSEQ multiplex PCR; TCRdb's table is partial and in-frame only. There are some 19,000 clones in the sample; around 75% occur only once, and approximately 2% lies in the top ten. The material sequenced was CD4+ T cells from blood, taken before the fourth cycle of nivolumab. These receptors were taken from a human donor with classical Hodgkin lymphoma. Each CDR3 is given with its conserved first and last residue. D genes are given only for firm matches.

TRBD2 | TRBJ2-3 | 15 | TRBV7-2 | CASSQRGDPRDTQYF
TRBD2 | TRBJ2-3 | 15 | TRBV5-1 | CASSYGTSGTDTQYF
TRBD1 | TRBJ2-3 | 14 | TRBV5-1 | CASSLQGGTDTQYF
- | TRBJ2-3 | 13 | TRBV28 | CASSLRRSDTQYF
TRBD2 | TRBJ2-1 | 14 | TRBV2 | CASIPGLAENEQFF
- | TRBJ1-6 | 15 | TRBV14 | CASSQTGNYNSPLHF
- | TRBJ1-5 | 13 | TRBV30 | CAWSGGSNQPQHF
- | TRBJ1-3 | 16 | TRBV10-3 | CAISEITRVSGNTIYF
TRBD2 | TRBJ2-1 | 13 | TRBV11-2 | CASTPGGVYEQFF
- | TRBJ2-2 | 12 | TRBV11-2 | CASSLGPGELFF
TRBD1 | TRBJ2-3 | 15 | TRBV30 | CAWTGQGLPTDTQYF
TRBD1 | TRBJ1-2 | 15 | TRBV5-8 | CASSPREQGAYGYTF
TRBD2 | TRBJ2-2 | 16 | TRBV11-2 | CASELAGARGTGELFF
- | TRBJ2-2 | 14 | TRBV5-1 | CASSLYSNTGELFF
- | TRBJ2-6 | 15 | TRBV9 | CASSVGGNGANVLTF
TRBD1 | TRBJ1-1 | 13 | TRBV10-3 | CANLDREDTEAFF
- | TRBJ1-2 | 11 | TRBV14 | CASRVVFGYTF
- | TRBJ2-5 | 16 | TRBV6-6 | CASSYSWTGTDKTQYF
TRBD2 | TRBJ2-1 | 12 | TRBV29-1 | CSGTSGYNEQFF
- | TRBJ2-3 | 14 | TRBV5-1 | CASSRGDFTDTQYF
TRBD1 | TRBJ2-1 | 16 | TRBV6-1 | CASSALGQSAYNEQFF
- | TRBJ2-3 | 17 | TRBV4-3 | CASSPQNRLSSTDTQYF
- | TRBJ1-4 | 17 | TRBV12-2 | CASRSKLNQCRGEKLFF
- | TRBJ1-2 | 16 | TRBV4-2 | CASSQDTGGASYGYTF
- | TRBJ2-2 | 15 | TRBV28 | CASGLILGQSGELFF
- | TRBJ1-6 | 13 | TRBV28 | CASLRDYNSPLHF
- | TRBJ1-2 | 13 | TRBV25-1 | CASSEFGRYGYTF
- | TRBJ2-5 | 13 | TRBV29-1 | CSVGSGAPYKQYF
TRBD2 | - | 16 | TRBV6-6 | CASSYPTSGLTYEQYF
TRBD2 | TRBJ2-5 | 13 | TRBV25-1 | CASSELSSGSQYF
- | TRBJ1-2 | 16 | TRBV4-3 | CASSQDLRVQNYGYTF
- | TRBJ2-7 | 13 | TRBV7-9 | CASSSRGPYEQYF
- | TRBJ2-1 | 12 | TRBV29-1 | CSVDELANEQFF
- | TRBJ1-5 | 12 | TRBV7-9 | CASSREEGAQHF
- | TRBJ1-5 | 14 | TRBV6-1 | CASSEGTPYQPQHF
- | TRBJ1-2 | 11 | TRBV6-1 | CASVIDYGYTF
- | TRBJ2-3 | 15 | TRBV5-8 | CASSPTRFSTDTQYF
TRBD1 | TRBJ1-5 | 13 | TRBV5-1 | CASRKGAGQPQHF
- | TRBJ1-1 | 14 | TRBV6-1 | CASSERGRGTEAFF
- | TRBJ2-1 | 15 | TRBV2 | CASSVGQGPYNEQFF
TRBD1 | TRBJ1-1 | 16 | TRBV28 | CASSSYWTGSSTEAFF
- | TRBJ2-2 | 19 | TRBV27 | CASSLVPPQVVSGTGELFF
- | TRBJ2-5 | 15 | TRBV4-1 | CASSQDHRTQETQYF
TRBD1 | TRBJ1-3 | 13 | TRBV28 | CASSLTGQVSIYF
- | TRBJ2-2 | 13 | TRBV5-6 | CASSGRRTGELFF
- | TRBJ2-5 | 17 | TRBV4-1 | CASSQVTGLLGLETQYF
- | TRBJ2-7 | 15 | TRBV21-1 | CASRGIGRRYYEQYF
- | TRBJ2-5 | 13 | TRBV4-1 | CASSQPGEETQYF
- | TRBJ2-1 | 14 | TRBV2 | CASREALMSAEQFF
- | TRBJ1-2 | 14 | TRBV29-1 | CSVEVTEPNYGYTF
TRBD1 | TRBJ2-7 | 18 | TRBV27 | CASSSFSSMDRGGREQYF
- | TRBJ2-4 | 15 | TRBV9 | CASSVDGVAKNIQYF
- | TRBJ2-3 | 14 | TRBV28 | CASSPGTFTDTQYF
TRBD2 | TRBJ2-5 | 19 | TRBV7-2 | CASSLGGRGGLAGKETQYF
- | TRBJ1-5 | 14 | TRBV6-4 | CASSVGGYNQPQHF
TRBD1 | TRBJ1-2 | 15 | TRBV5-4 | CASSSIRDRGSGYTF
TRBD1 | TRBJ1-3 | 16 | TRBV28 | CASSPLDRASGNTIYF
- | TRBJ1-5 | 13 | TRBV19 | CASSTRADQPQHF
TRBD1 | TRBJ1-2 | 14 | TRBV27 | CASIKGTGHYGYTF
TRBD2 | TRBJ2-7 | 15 | TRBV9 | CASSVRSGGISEQYF